This T cell receptor beta chain is from a study of metastatic and nonmetastatic thyroid tumors (dated by TCRdb to about 2020). Background on the whole study: Repertoires from peripheral blood and from tumor or nodule tissue samples of malignant and benign thyroid patients were compared. What the research found in general, with its limitations: In both blood and tumor samples, TCR beta diversity was reported to be significantly higher in malignant tumors than in benign nodules.

The receptor library was made with PCR. Sequencing was performed on an Illumina HiSeq 4000. High-throughput sequencing was used to profile the TCR beta-chain CDR3 region of each patient. Processing in the source paper ran as follows. CDR3 differences across clinicopathological groups were used to build a classifier for discriminating distant-metastatic papillary thyroid cancer patients. The Shannon index was used to measure repertoire diversity, and the Morisita-Horn index was used to measure how similar tumor and blood repertoires were. TCRdb reprocessed the public reads (quality trimming at Q25 with fastp, clone calling with MiXCR) and kept in-frame beta chains. TCRdb, not the original authors, processed these V and J calls. The sample table holds about 4,300 clones, of which roughly a third were seen once. 19% of the sample goes to the ten largest clones. About this clone: Its cognate antigen has yet to be identified. Per-base qualities were not stored, and no clone one base away is much larger.

No treatment had been received by any patient before thyroid surgery. The study retrospectively analysed patient clinical samples collected from the early 2010s to the late 2010s using T-cell receptor beta sequencing. CDR1 and CDR2 are read off the germline V gene as MNHNS and SASEGT. The CDR3 starts with the cysteine, ends with the phenylalanine, and has 16 residues. The only DNA kept is the CDR3, 48 bases in frame from the first base. Compared with germline, V lacks 4 bases and J lacks 8 bases; bases without a gene match: 8. The rearranged chain carries TRBV6-1 and TRBJ2-1; 13 of the junction bases match TRBD2. The source material was adjacent normal tissue. This sequence originates from a female donor with papillary thyroid cancer or a benign thyroid nodule (not recorded which). Some clones in this sample may be carry-over from other donors' samples. The CDR3 is CASSVTTSGRAYEQFF. The DNA reads TGTGCCAGCAGTGTAACAACTAGCGGGAGGGCCTATGAGCAGTTCTTC.